The 13 T cell receptor beta chains below all came from one sample that was sequenced in a study of neurological immune-mediated disorders. TCRdb reprocessed the 5' RACE reads with MiXCR, giving one entry per CDR3 protein. The repertoire holds about 27,000 distinct CDR3 sequences, with about 3.5% as singletons. The sample consisted of PBMCs. The origin of the receptors is a woman aged 30 to 39 with multiple sclerosis.

This clonotype was detected ten times or more. The chain uses TRBV27 and TRBJ2-7; D is possibly TRBD2 (6 bases). The CDR3 is 12 amino acids. Per germline, CDR1 MNHEY and CDR2 SMNVEV (reference sequence). The V gene lost 4 bases and the J gene lost 3 bases, with 7 bases spanning the gap. CDR3: CASSSTSYEQYF. The CDR3 nucleotides read TGTGCCAGCAGTTCGACTAGCTACGAGCAGTACTTC.

Concerning this clonotype: The CDR3 does not end in the conserved phenylalanine or tryptophan, so this is likely a read error. CDR3 region: CASSLSNTGYGYTN. The DNA of the CDR3 is TGTGCCAGCAGTTTATCCAATACAGGGTATGGCTACACCAAC. V gene TRBV12-3 or TRBV12-4 combines with J gene TRBJ1-2; D is possibly TRBD1 (6 bases). The CDR3 is 14 residues long. Trimming pared 2 bases from V and 5 bases from J, leaving 12 bases between.

This clonotype rates as medium-sized. J is TRBJ2-5 and V is TRBV29-1, with a possible D match to TRBD2 (6 bases). This CDR3 has 12 amino acids. The ends were cut back, 3 bases at V and 4 bases at J, with 9 bases in the middle. The germline V gene encodes CDR1 SQVTM and CDR2 ANQGSEA. CDR3 loop: CSVDPGGETQYF. In nucleotides, the CDR3 is TGCAGCGTTGATCCCGGGGGAGAGACCCAGTACTTC.

This clonotype was seen at least ten times. The rearrangement uses TRBV12-3 or TRBV12-4 and TRBJ1-1; D remains unclear. CDR3 length: 13 residues. With 4 bases removed from V and 3 bases from J, the gap between germline ends came to 9 bases. Here the CDR3 reads CASSSREDTEAFF. For the CDR3, the DNA is TGTGCCAGCAGTTCGAGGGAGGACACTGAAGCTTTCTTT.

This clonotype was detected many times. The gene calls are TRBV5-1 and TRBJ2-6; 8 positions match TRBD1. The trim removed 4 bases at V and 2 bases at J, leaving 11 bases unmatched. The germline V gene has CDR1 SGHRS and CDR2 YFSETQ. This CDR3 is built from 18 residues. The CDR3 sequence is CASSPSGGAIPGANVLTF. DNA of the CDR3: TGCGCCAGCAGCCCCTCAGGGGGCGCCATACCTGGGGCCAACGTCCTGACTTTC.

This clonotype was seen at least ten times. CDR3 sequence reads: CSARPPGKDADTQYF. The CDR3 nucleotides are TGCAGTGCCCGTCCCCCCGGGAAAGACGCAGATACGCAGTATTTT. The chain employs TRBV20-1 and TRBJ2-3, with a possible D match to TRBD2 (5 bases). V was pared by 6 bases and J by 4 bases, with 20 bases between. In germline, CDR1 is DFQATT, CDR2 SNEGSKA (reference sequence). The CDR3 runs to 15 residues.

This clonotype was seen ten or more times. The chain links TRBV7-2 to TRBJ2-7, with 9 bases lining up with TRBD1. Losses at the gene ends were 5 bases for V and 5 bases for J; bases not matched to a gene: 10. Germline loops: CDR1 SGHTA, CDR2 FQGNSA. The CDR3 extends over 15 amino acids. CDR3 sequence reads: CASSPSGTGINEQYF. In nucleotides, the CDR3 is TGTGCCAGCAGCCCATCCGGGACAGGGATCAACGAGCAGTACTTC.

In this sample, this clonotype turned up many times. The chain joins TRBV5-1 to TRBJ1-1, with a tentative D call TRBD1 (5 bases). The CDR3 spans 15 residues. The V end lost 2 bases, the J end lost 1 base, and 12 bases lay between the germline ends. Germline loops: CDR1 SGHRS, CDR2 YFSETQ. For the CDR3, the DNA is TGCGCCAGCAGCTTCCGGGGGGACCCGAACACTGAAGCTTTCTTT. Translating gives CASSFRGDPNTEAFF.

A few counts support this clonotype. A much larger clonotype is one base distant, so this may be a read error. The gene calls are TRBV7-2 and TRBJ2-3, with TRBD2 as a possible D gene (5 bases). V lost 5 bases to trimming and J lost 5 bases, with 8 bases between them. Germline CDR1 reads SGHTA; CDR2 reads FQGNSA. The CDR3 is made up of 12 amino acids. The CDR3 DNA is TGTGCCAGCAGCAAACTAGGAGATACGCAGTATTTT. This gives the protein CASSKLGDTQYF.

Comments on this clonotype: This likely comes from a read error, as the CDR3 has no conserved phenylalanine or tryptophan at its end. This chain uses TRBV27 with TRBJ2-7; unclear D gene. CDR3 size: 13 residues. CDR1 MNHEY and CDR2 SMNVEV come from the germline V gene (reference sequence). V was shortened by 3 bases and J by 1 base, with 7 bases between the two germline ends. The CDR3 sequence is CASSFGRSYEQYL. CDR3 bases: TGTGCCAGCAGTTTCGGAAGATCCTACGAGCAGTACCTC.

This clonotype was seen at least ten times. The rearrangement joins TRBV9 to TRBJ1-2; no reliable D call. This CDR3 spans 19 amino acids. V was clipped by 4 bases and J by 6 bases, with 31 bases between them. CDR1 SGDLS and CDR2 YYNGEE come from the germline V gene. CDR3 loop: CASSFGGVSGTDHSNGYTF. In DNA, the CDR3 is TGTGCCAGCAGCTTCGGTGGGGTAAGCGGAACAGACCATTCCAATGGCTACACCTTC. Complete variable domain (other parts from reference TRBV9 and TRBJ1-2): DSGVTQTPKHLITATGQRVTLRCSPRSGDLSVYWYQQSLDQGLQFLIQYYNGEERAKGNILERFSAQQFPDLHSELNLSSLELGDSALYFCASSFGGVSGTDHSNGYTFGSGTRLTVV.

Points on this clonotype: A single base separates this from a much larger clone, so it may be a read error. The V and J genes are TRBV7-9 and TRBJ2-2; D not resolved. The CDR3 runs to 15 residues. Germline V gene lookup returns CDR1 SEHNR and CDR2 FQNEAQ (reference sequence). The CDR3 bases are TGTACCAGCAGCTCAATACGACCCGACACCGGGGAGCTGTTTTTT. It yields the protein CTSSSIRPDTGELFF.

This clonotype was seen a handful of times. The chain couples TRBV20-1 to TRBJ1-4; 9 positions match TRBD1. The CDR3 has 15 amino acids. Germline V gene data show CDR1 as DFQATT and CDR2 as SNEGSKA (reference sequence). V lost 0 bases to trimming and J lost 11 bases; unmatched junction nucleotides: 10. CDR3 DNA: TGCAGTGCTAGAGATCGGACAGGGGTAGGATATAAACTGTTTTTT. Translating gives CSARDRTGVGYKLFF.